A selection of T cell receptor beta chains follows, all from one sample in a study of cytomegalovirus exposure and HLA in healthy donors. Using immunoSEQ multiplex PCR, the repertoire was profiled, and TCRdb retains in-frame clones only, with some absent. Here the sample spans roughly 130,000 clones, more than 70% being singletons. Sequenced material: PBMCs. These receptors originate from a man aged 25-40 years in good health and CMV-seronegative. Both conserved end residues are part of each CDR3. The D gene is left open where the match is weak. Some rows mark clone size as missing; the rest say once, few, many or name a class of expanded clone.

V	J	size	D	DNA	CDR3
TRBV4-1	TRBJ1-5	-	-	TGCGCCAGCAGCCAAGTACCAGGGGAAGCTCAGCCCCAGCATTTT	CASSQVPGEAQPQHF
TRBV30	TRBJ1-1	-	TRBD1	TGTGCCTGGGCCGGGACAGGGGTAACTGAAGCTTTCTTT	CAWAGTGVTEAFF
TRBV7-2	TRBJ2-3	-	-	TGTGCCAGCAGTAGCCGCCGCGGCGGGAGCACAGATACGCAGTATTTT	CASSSRRGGSTDTQYF
TRBV15	TRBJ2-5	-	-	TGTGCCACCAGCAGAGATCCCACGGGAGAGACCCAGTACTTC	CATSRDPTGETQYF
TRBV5-6	TRBJ2-3	-	TRBD2	TGTGCCAGCAGACCTACTAGCGGTTGGGCAGATACGCAGTATTTT	CASRPTSGWADTQYF
TRBV5-6	TRBJ2-1	-	-	TGTGCCAGCAGCTTTCGGGGTGAGCAGTTCTTC	CASSFRGEQFF
TRBV6-5	TRBJ1-3	-	TRBD1	TGTGCCAGCAGTTACGGGACAGCGACTGGAAACACCATATATTTT	CASSYGTATGNTIYF
TRBV19	TRBJ2-7	few	-	TGTGCCAGTAGTACTATGGGATCTTCGGGGGAGCAGTACTTC	CASSTMGSSGEQYF
TRBV5-1	TRBJ2-5	-	TRBD2	TGCGCCAGCAGCTTAGGGGAGCGGGAGGCCCAAGAGACCCAGTACTTC	CASSLGEREAQETQYF
TRBV5-1	TRBJ2-1	-	TRBD1	TGCGCCAGCAGCCCGACCGACAGGGGGCTGGGGAATGAGCAGTTCTTC	CASSPTDRGLGNEQFF
TRBV29-1	TRBJ1-2	few	-	TGCAGCGTTGCAGGTCAGGGTTATGGCTACACCTTC	CSVAGQGYGYTF
TRBV9	TRBJ1-1	once	-	TGTGCCAGCAGCGTAGCGGGAATACCGAACACTGAAGCTTTCTTT	CASSVAGIPNTEAFF
TRBV7-2	TRBJ1-5	-	-	TGTGCCAGCAGCCTTAGTAGTAACTACCAGCCCCAGCATTTT	CASSLSSNYQPQHF
TRBV7-9	TRBJ2-7	few	TRBD2	TGTGCCAGCAGCTTAATGGGACTAGCGGGCCTTAGCTCCTACGAGCAGTACTTC	CASSLMGLAGLSSYEQYF
TRBV4-3	TRBJ1-1	-	TRBD1	TGCGCCAGCAGCCCTGGCCCGGGACAGGGGGCGTGGGGCACTGAAGCTTTCTTT	CASSPGPGQGAWGTEAFF
TRBV2	TRBJ1-3	once	-	TGTGCCTGCTCTCGGACTGTCTCTGGAAACACCATATATTTT	CACSRTVSGNTIYF
TRBV29-1	TRBJ2-3	few	TRBD2	TGCAGCGTTGAGTTAGCGGGAAAGCCCACAGATACGCAGTATTTT	CSVELAGKPTDTQYF
TRBV6-5	TRBJ1-4	-	-	TGTGCCAGCAGTAAAGACAGTTCAACTAATGAAAAACTGTTTTTT	CASSKDSSTNEKLFF
TRBV5-1	TRBJ2-5	-	-	TGCGCCAGCAGCTTAAGGGCAGGGATGGAGACCCAGTACTTC	CASSLRAGMETQYF
TRBV30	TRBJ2-6	once	-	TGTGCCTGGGGCCGGGTGTTAACTGGGGCCAACGTCCTGACTTTC	CAWGRVLTGANVLTF
TRBV5-1	TRBJ2-7	-	-	TGCGCCAGCACTCCTGGGGCTGTGGTCCCCTACGAGCAGTACTTC	CASTPGAVVPYEQYF
TRBV30	TRBJ2-4	-	-	TGTGCCTGCCCGGGGTACAACGGCATTCAGTACTTC	CACPGYNGIQYF
TRBV18	TRBJ1-1	-	-	TGTGCCAGCTCACAGTCAGGGAATCCCGAAGCTTTCTTT	CASSQSGNPEAFF
TRBV6-1	TRBJ1-2	once	TRBD1	TGTGCCAGCAGACCCGGGGGGGGACAGGGGTTTGGCTACACCTTC	CASRPGGGQGFGYTF
TRBV7-2	TRBJ2-7	once	TRBD2	TGTGCCAGCAGCTTACCCGGACTAGCAGACTACGAGCAGTACTTC	CASSLPGLADYEQYF
TRBV5-5	TRBJ2-7	few	-	TGTGCCAGCAGCTTGAGGCAGGACTACGAGCAGTACTTC	CASSLRQDYEQYF
TRBV5-1	TRBJ1-6	-	TRBD1	TGCGCCAGCACTTCTCAGGGGGGCTCACCCCTCCACTTT	CASTSQGGSPLHF
TRBV4-3	TRBJ2-1	once	TRBD2	TGCGCCAGCAGCCAAGTGGGGAGGGGCTCCTACAATGAGCAGTTCTTC	CASSQVGRGSYNEQFF
TRBV7-6	TRBJ1-1	-	-	TGTGCCAGCAGCACCCGACAGATGAACACTGAAGCTTTCTTT	CASSTRQMNTEAFF
TRBV18	TRBJ2-5	-	TRBD2	TGTGCCAGCTCACCACCCCGCAGGGAGGGCATAGAGACCCAGTACTTC	CASSPPRREGIETQYF
TRBV6-4	TRBJ1-2	many	-	TGTGCCACGACACCTAACTATGGCTACACCTTC	CATTPNYGYTF
TRBV19	TRBJ2-2	-	TRBD2	TGTGCCGGAAAGACTAGCGGGAGGTCAAACACCGGGGAGCTGTTTTTT	CAGKTSGRSNTGELFF
TRBV30	TRBJ1-2	-	-	TGTGCCTGGTCGCCGGGGGGGTCAGAATATGGCTACACCTTC	CAWSPGGSEYGYTF
TRBV19	TRBJ1-1	-	TRBD1	TGTGCCAGTAGCACTACAGGGGGCTACACTGAAGCTTTCTTT	CASSTTGGYTEAFF
TRBV7-2	TRBJ2-2	-	TRBD2	TGTGCCAGCAGCTTTCGAGCTAGCGGGACTAACGGGGAGCTGTTTTTT	CASSFRASGTNGELFF
TRBV30	TRBJ2-5	-	-	TGTGCCTGGGCCCTAGTGCCTCAAGAGACCCAGTACTTC	CAWALVPQETQYF
TRBV29-1	TRBJ2-1	-	-	TGCAGCGTCCGAACTAGCACCTCCTACAATGAGCAGTTCTTC	CSVRTSTSYNEQFF
TRBV28	TRBJ1-2	few	TRBD1	TGTGCCAGCAGCGGGCCCGGGACAGGAAAAGGCTACACCTTC	CASSGPGTGKGYTF
TRBV29-1	TRBJ2-7	-	-	TGCAGCGTTGTTGGTTTGAGCCTTGATGAGCAGTACTTC	CSVVGLSLDEQYF
TRBV11-2	TRBJ2-1	once	TRBD1	TGTGCCAGCAGCGGTGGACTCATGGTGGGACAGGGTGAGCAGTTCTTC	CASSGGLMVGQGEQFF
TRBV6-1	TRBJ2-1	-	TRBD2	TGTGCCAGCAGTGATGGACTAGCGGGATACAATGAGCAGTTCTTC	CASSDGLAGYNEQFF
TRBV19	TRBJ1-4	-	-	TGTGCCAGTAGTATCAATTCGCAGGGGCGGGAAAAACTGTTTTTT	CASSINSQGREKLFF